These 24 T cell receptor beta chains originate from one sample sequenced in a study of T-cell memory formation after mild COVID-19. Via MiXCR, TCRdb re-called the 5' RACE reads, giving one row per CDR3 protein. The sample holds 200,000 to 300,000 distinct CDR3 sequences; over 15% are singletons and the top ten take around 23%. The sample was PBMCs or a T cell subset sorted from them (not recorded which). These TCRs come from a man aged 18 to 30 who had mild COVID-19 (a few samples of this study predate the infection). Cell type and time point are not known.

This clonotype was counted between two and nine times. The genes are TRBV3-1 and TRBJ2-3; 11 nucleotides agree with TRBD2. The CDR3 is 16 residues long. CDR1 and CDR2 (germline): LGHDT, YNNKEL (reference sequence). V shed 1 base and J 2 bases; nucleotides not matched to a gene: 2. The CDR3 here is CASSQASGGFTDTQYF. The DNA of the CDR3 is TGTGCCAGCAGCCAAGCTAGCGGGGGGTTCACAGATACGCAGTATTTT.

In this sample, this clonotype turned up many times. The genes are TRBV20-1 and TRBJ1-2; tentatively, D is TRBD1 (6 bases). Trimming shortened V by 0 bases and J by 8 bases, and 13 bases separated the two germline ends. The CDR3 has 13 residues. The germline V gene has CDR1 DFQATT and CDR2 SNEGSKA (reference sequence). In DNA, the CDR3 is TGCAGTGCTAGAGATTCCGGGGGCCTCGGCTACACCTTC. Amino acids: CSARDSGGLGYTF.

The CDR3, as DNA: TGCAGTGCTAGAGATGGGGGACAGGAGAGGACTGAAGCTTTCTTT. Translated, it gives CSARDGGQERTEAFF. The chain links TRBV20-1 to TRBJ1-1; 8 positions match TRBD1. The germline CDR1 and CDR2 sequences are DFQATT and SNEGSKA (reference sequence). V was clipped by 0 bases and J by 5 bases; unmatched bases: 8. The CDR3 spans 15 residues.

This clonotype showed up just a few times. The V and J genes are TRBV4-3 and TRBJ1-6; 9 bases match TRBD1. The CDR3 is 16 amino acids. The V gene end was trimmed by 1 base and the J gene end by 7 bases; junction bases not matched to a gene: 5. Germline CDR1 LGHNA, CDR2 YSLEER. CDR3 residues: CASSQGTGEGNSPLHF. CDR3 DNA: TGCGCCAGCAGCCAAGGGACAGGGGAGGGGAATTCACCCCTCCACTTT.

This clonotype was seen a few times. The genes are TRBV4-3 and TRBJ2-2, with 9 positions matching TRBD2. CDR1 is LGHNA, CDR2 YSLEER, per germline. This CDR3 region has 16 residues. J was trimmed by 0 bases and V by 3 bases; bases with no gene match: 2. The DNA for the CDR3 is TGCGCCAGCAGCCATCTAGCGGGGACGAACACCGGGGAGCTGTTTTTT. Translated: CASSHLAGTNTGELFF.

The CDR3 here is CASSYFETQYF. The CDR3 DNA reads as TGTGCCAGCAGTTACTTCGAGACCCAGTACTTC. The chain couples TRBV6-2 or TRBV6-3 to TRBJ2-5; D call uncertain. Germline loops: CDR1 MNHEY, CDR2 SVGEGT. Trimming pared 1 base from V and 5 bases from J, leaving 2 bases between. There are 11 residues in the CDR3.

The rearrangement links TRBV6-1 to TRBJ2-3, with 9 bases matching TRBD1. The CDR3 consists of 14 residues. Germline CDR1 MNHNS, CDR2 SASEGT. After removal of 7 bases from V and 2 bases from J, the junction contained 4 bases not matched to a gene. The CDR3 loop is CASTRDRDTDTQYF. As DNA, the CDR3 is TGTGCCAGCACCCGGGACAGGGACACAGATACGCAGTATTTT.

V usage is TRBV6-6 and J usage is TRBJ2-5; weak D call: TRBD1 (6 bases). CDR3 length equals 18 residues. Germline V gene sequence: CDR1 MNHNY, CDR2 SVGAGI (reference sequence). The germline V and J ends were trimmed by 7 bases and 4 bases, with 28 bases remaining between them. The CDR3 spells CASIGRWAGASGGETQYF. The CDR3 coding sequence is TGTGCCAGCATCGGTCGGTGGGCAGGGGCCTCCGGAGGAGAGACCCAGTACTTC.

This clonotype was seen more than once but under ten times. The CDR3 spells CASSQSWAVGYEQYF. The CDR3 DNA is TGCGCCAGCAGCCAATCATGGGCAGTTGGCTACGAGCAGTACTTC. The chain joins TRBV4-3 to TRBJ2-7; no definite D call. CDR1 and CDR2 (germline): LGHNA, YSLEER. CDR3 length equals 15 residues. The germline V and J ends were trimmed by 2 bases and 3 bases, with 14 bases remaining between them.

The chain combines TRBV7-2 with TRBJ2-5; D tentatively fits TRBD1 or TRBD2 (6 bases each). This CDR3 has 15 residues. Trimming shortened V by 4 bases and J by 5 bases, and 17 bases separated the two germline ends. CDR1 SGHTA and CDR2 FQGNSA come from the germline V gene. In DNA, the CDR3 is TGTGCCAGCAGCTGGAGACAGGAGGGGAGGGAGACCCAGTACTTC. Translation: CASSWRQEGRETQYF. Using reference TRBV7-2 and TRBJ2-5 for the parts outside the CDR3, the full variable domain is GAGVSQSPSNKVTEKGKDVELRCDPISGHTALYWYRQSLGQGLEFLIYFQGNSAPDKSGLPSDRFSAERTGGSVSTLTIQRTQQEDSAVYLCASSWRQEGRETQYFGPGTRLLVL.

The chain joins TRBV6-5 to TRBJ1-2; 8 positions agree with TRBD1. The germline V gene has CDR1 MNHEY and CDR2 SVGAGI. This CDR3 is built from 14 residues. Trimming cost V 0 bases and J 8 bases; bases outside gene matches: 5. CDR3 sequence reads: CASSYSAGGLGYTF. The CDR3 DNA reads as TGTGCCAGCAGTTACTCGGCAGGGGGCCTCGGCTACACCTTC.

The gene calls are TRBV6-5 and TRBJ2-3; D is uncertain. Trimming stripped 5 bases from V and 4 bases from J, with 16 bases between. CDR1 MNHEY and CDR2 SVGAGI come from the germline V gene. The CDR3 runs to 15 residues. The CDR3 protein is CASSPSFRRADTQYF. The CDR3 bases are TGTGCCAGCAGTCCCTCTTTCCGGCGTGCAGATACGCAGTATTTT.

This clonotype has ten or more counts. This sequence joins TRBV5-1 and TRBJ1-1, with D possibly TRBD1 on 6 matching bases. The CDR3 covers 15 residues. Deletions cut 0 bases from V and 3 bases from J, with 12 bases between. CDR1 and CDR2 from the germline V gene are SGHRS and YFSETQ. CDR3 protein: CASSLEPGEDTEAFF. In nucleotides, the CDR3 is TGCGCCAGCAGCTTGGAGCCAGGGGAGGACACTGAAGCTTTCTTT. Supplemented by reference TRBV5-1 and TRBJ1-1, the full variable domain reads KAGVTQTPRYLIKTRGQQVTLSCSPISGHRSVSWYQQTPGQGLQFLFEYFSETQRNKGNFPGRFSGRQFSNSRSEMNVSTLELGDSALYLCASSLEPGEDTEAFFGQGTRLTVV.

J is TRBJ2-1 and V is TRBV2; D uncertain. CDR1 and CDR2 (germline): SNHLY, FYNNEI. The germline V and J ends were trimmed by 5 bases and 10 bases, with 15 bases remaining between them. The length of the CDR3 is 13 residues. The CDR3 DNA sequence: TGTGCCAGCAGTCCGGACCTGGCCAGAGAGCAGTTCTTC. Amino acids: CASSPDLAREQFF.

This clonotype was recorded only once. The rearrangement uses TRBV7-6 and TRBJ1-6; D possibly corresponds to TRBD1 (5 bases). The CDR3 covers 12 residues. The germline V gene encodes CDR1 SGHVS and CDR2 FNYEAQ. V was clipped by 8 bases and J by 12 bases, with 14 bases between them. CDR3 sequence reads: CASGGSDGPLHF. CDR3 nucleotide sequence: TGTGCCAGCGGGGGGTCAGACGGACCCCTCCACTTT.

CDR3 amino acids: CASSPGGSGGYNEQFF. The CDR3 nucleotides are TGTGCCAGCAGCCCCGGGGGTAGCGGGGGTTACAATGAGCAGTTCTTC. The V and J genes are TRBV7-2 and TRBJ2-1; 9 bases are shared with TRBD2. The CDR3 covers 16 residues. Germline CDR1 is SGHTA and CDR2 is FQGNSA. V was clipped by 5 bases and J by 4 bases; unmatched bases: 9.

The rearrangement uses TRBV5-1 and TRBJ2-1, with 10 bases that match TRBD2. Germline CDR1 SGHRS, CDR2 YFSETQ. The CDR3 extends over 19 amino acids. V was clipped by 2 bases and J by 0 bases; unmatched bases: 11. CDR3 region: CASSLMGLAGVTSYNEQFF. The CDR3 DNA reads TGCGCCAGCAGCTTAATGGGGCTAGCGGGGGTTACCTCCTACAATGAGCAGTTCTTC. Supplemented by reference TRBV5-1 and TRBJ2-1, the full variable domain reads KAGVTQTPRYLIKTRGQQVTLSCSPISGHRSVSWYQQTPGQGLQFLFEYFSETQRNKGNFPGRFSGRQFSNSRSEMNVSTLELGDSALYLCASSLMGLAGVTSYNEQFFGPGTRLTVL.

This clonotype was observed a handful of times. The rearrangement links TRBV4-3 to TRBJ2-1; TRBD1 is a possible D gene (5 bases). V was pared by 8 bases and J by 4 bases, with 21 bases between. CDR3 size: 16 residues. The germline V gene encodes CDR1 LGHNA and CDR2 YSLEER. The CDR3 bases are TGCGCCAGCGGAGTACAGGTGGGTTTGGGATACAATGAGCAGTTCTTC. Protein product: CASGVQVGLGYNEQFF.

The chain is built from TRBV6-1 and TRBJ2-1; no clear D gene. Trimming removed 5 bases at V and 5 bases at J, with 7 bases between. This CDR3 has 12 amino acids. CDR1 and CDR2 from the germline V gene are MNHNS and SASEGT. The CDR3 nucleotides are TGTGCCAGCAGTCCGAGGAACAATGAGCAGTTCTTC. Translated: CASSPRNNEQFF.

This chain connects TRBV6-1 to TRBJ2-1, with 8 bases fitting TRBD1. Germline trimming cut 5 bases from V and 2 bases from J; bases unmatched to any gene: 8. Germline V lookup: CDR1 MNHNS, CDR2 SASEGT. CDR3 length: 16 residues. As DNA, the CDR3 is TGTGCCAGCAGTCGACAGGGGCGCGTCCCCTACAATGAGCAGTTCTTC. Translation gives CASSRQGRVPYNEQFF.

This chain joins TRBV7-9 and TRBJ2-3; 7 positions agree with TRBD1. Per the germline V gene, CDR1 is SEHNR and CDR2 is FQNEAQ (reference sequence). The V segment lost 6 bases and the J segment 2 bases; nucleotides outside the gene matches: 8. The CDR3 consists of 15 residues. CDR3 sequence reads: CASSRPGTATDTQYF. CDR3 nucleotides: TGTGCCAGCAGTAGACCTGGGACAGCCACAGATACGCAGTATTTT.

There are a few counts of this clonotype. This sequence joins TRBV5-1 and TRBJ1-1; D remains ambiguous. Trimming shortened V by 1 base and J by 4 bases, and 11 bases separated the two germline ends. This CDR3 region has 14 residues. Germline CDR1 is SGHRS and CDR2 is YFSETQ. CDR3 residues: CASSLTLGSTEAFF. The CDR3 coding sequence is TGCGCCAGCAGCTTGACATTGGGTAGCACTGAAGCTTTCTTT. Variable domain in full (rest from reference TRBV5-1 and TRBJ1-1): KAGVTQTPRYLIKTRGQQVTLSCSPISGHRSVSWYQQTPGQGLQFLFEYFSETQRNKGNFPGRFSGRQFSNSRSEMNVSTLELGDSALYLCASSLTLGSTEAFFGQGTRLTVV.

This clonotype was counted many times. The V gene is TRBV29-1, the J gene TRBJ1-1, with a weak D call TRBD1 (5 bases). V lost 3 bases and J 4 bases, leaving 12 bases between the germline ends. The length of the CDR3 is 13 residues. Germline CDR1 and CDR2: SQVTM and ANQGSEA. The DNA for the CDR3 is TGCAGCGTTGATTCCAGGGCGGCCACTGAAGCTTTCTTT. Translating gives CSVDSRAATEAFF.

This clonotype appeared a few times. V and J are TRBV5-1 and TRBJ2-5, with TRBD1 as a possible D gene (6 bases). The CDR3 sequence is 15 residues long. CDR1 and CDR2 (germline): SGHRS, YFSETQ. Trimming left V 0 bases short and J 4 bases short, with 13 bases between. The CDR3 nucleotides read TGCGCCAGCAGCTTGGCCGACAGGTGGGGAGAGACCCAGTACTTC. This encodes CASSLADRWGETQYF.